The source of this T cell receptor beta chain is a study of technical replicates of blood from a few donors. Sequencing used immunoSEQ multiplex PCR; TCRdb keeps in-frame clones, though not all of them. The table has fewer than 100,000 clones, approximately 97% seen once. With V trimmed by 3 bases and J by 6 bases, 11 bases remained unmatched. The CDR3 is 17 residues long. Germline V lookup: CDR1 MNHNS, CDR2 SASEGT. Sequenced material: T cells isolated from PBMCs. This clonotype was sampled from a human donor in good health. The genes are TRBV6-1 and TRBJ1-5; TRBD1 aligns across 10 bases. CDR3 sequence: CASSDIRDRGIGQPQHF. The CDR3 DNA follows: TGTGCCAGCAGTGATATTCGGGACAGGGGTATAGGTCAGCCCCAGCATTTT.